One sample yielded the 7 T cell receptor beta chains listed below, sequenced in a study of Graves' ophthalmopathy and Graves' hyperthyroidism. Using RNA transcripts, the TCR beta CDR3 regions were amplified. First-round RT-PCR used HTBI primers; second-round multiplex PCR followed. TCRdb processed the multiplex PCR reads anew with MiXCR; each CDR3 protein has one entry. The data contain 400,000 or so distinct CDR3 sequences, approximately 15% of them seen just once; the ten biggest clones take up roughly 7%. Sequencing input: peripheral blood. The receptors come from a woman aged 18-29 years with stable Graves' hyperthyroidism.

The chain employs TRBV9 and TRBJ2-7; D perhaps matches TRBD2 (6 bases). This CDR3 contains 16 residues. Germline loops: CDR1 SGDLS, CDR2 YYNGEE. V was cut by 4 bases and J by 4 bases, with 21 bases left in between. The CDR3 region is CASSPTGGEDHYEQYF. The CDR3 bases are TGTGCCAGCAGCCCGACCGGGGGAGAGGACCATTACGAGCAGTACTTC.

This clonotype was recorded many times. CDR3 in amino acids: CSVEVPRGRTYEQYF. In DNA, the CDR3 is TGCAGCGTTGAAGTCCCTAGGGGTAGGACCTACGAGCAGTACTTC. The V gene is TRBV29-1, the J gene TRBJ2-7; D might be TRBD1 (5 bases). V was clipped by 1 base and J by 2 bases, with 15 bases between them. The CDR3 totals 15 residues. Germline CDR1 and CDR2: SQVTM and ANQGSEA.

This clonotype was seen only a few times. The CDR3 protein is CASSLTRLNTGELFF. The CDR3 nucleotides are TGTGCCAGCAGCTTAACTAGGCTCAACACCGGGGAGCTGTTTTTT. J is TRBJ2-2 and V is TRBV7-9, with D possibly being TRBD2 (5 bases). CDR1 and CDR2 (germline): SEHNR, FQNEAQ (reference sequence). V lost 2 bases, J lost 2 bases, and 9 bases lay in between. The CDR3 loop spans 15 amino acids.

This clonotype was counted many times. V is TRBV20-1 and J is TRBJ2-5; D possibly corresponds to TRBD1 (5 bases). In germline, CDR1 is DFQATT, CDR2 SNEGSKA (reference sequence). The CDR3 spans 15 residues. Trimming removed 1 base at V and 5 bases at J, with 17 bases between. The CDR3 is CSARARLVGLETQYF. In DNA, the CDR3 is TGCAGTGCTAGAGCCAGACTCGTGGGGCTTGAGACCCAGTACTTC.

This clonotype was picked up many times. The J gene is TRBJ2-2, the V gene TRBV6-5, with D possibly being TRBD1 (6 bases). V lost 2 bases and J lost 2, with 9 bases in between. From germline, CDR1 is MNHEY and CDR2 SVGAGI. This CDR3 spans 15 amino acids. CDR3: CASSYVDSNTGELFF. Here the CDR3 DNA reads TGTGCCAGCAGTTACGTGGACAGTAACACCGGGGAGCTGTTTTTT.

This clonotype was counted ten times or more. The V call is TRBV6-5, the J call TRBJ2-6; the D is unclear. The CDR3 consists of 15 residues. Germline CDR1 is MNHEY and CDR2 is SVGAGI. Trimming left V 0 bases short and J 0 bases short, with 3 bases between. The CDR3 reads CASSYSPSGANVLTF. The CDR3 DNA is TGTGCCAGCAGTTACTCACCCTCTGGGGCCAACGTCCTGACTTTC.

This clonotype was counted ten times or more. The rearrangement uses TRBV19 and TRBJ1-3; D is possibly TRBD1 (5 bases). The CDR3 runs 14 residues. In germline, CDR1 is LNHDA, CDR2 SQIVND (reference sequence). V gave up 5 bases and J gave up 2 bases, with 10 bases separating them. CDR3 in amino acids: CASSGGAAGNTIYF. CDR3 sequence (DNA): TGTGCCAGTAGTGGAGGGGCGGCTGGAAACACCATATATTTT.